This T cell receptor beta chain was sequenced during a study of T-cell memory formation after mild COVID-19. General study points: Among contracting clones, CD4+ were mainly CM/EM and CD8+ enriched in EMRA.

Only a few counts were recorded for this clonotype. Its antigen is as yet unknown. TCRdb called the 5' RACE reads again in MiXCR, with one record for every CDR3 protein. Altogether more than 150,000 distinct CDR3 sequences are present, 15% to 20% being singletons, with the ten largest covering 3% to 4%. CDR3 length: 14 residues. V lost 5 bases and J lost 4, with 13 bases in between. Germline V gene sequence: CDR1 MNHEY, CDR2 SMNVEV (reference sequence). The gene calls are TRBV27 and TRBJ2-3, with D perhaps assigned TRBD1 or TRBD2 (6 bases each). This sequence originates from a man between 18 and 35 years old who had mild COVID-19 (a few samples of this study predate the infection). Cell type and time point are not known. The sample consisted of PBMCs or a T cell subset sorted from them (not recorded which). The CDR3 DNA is TGTGCCAGCAGTCCTTGGGGGGCGCCAGATACGCAGTATTTT. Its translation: CASSPWGAPDTQYF.